These 20 T cell receptor beta chains originate from one sample sequenced in a study of control samples from healthy donors and cancer patients. TCRdb keeps only in-frame clones here, not all; method: immunoSEQ multiplex PCR. The sample includes about 140,000 clones, 91% of them seen just once. The specimen was blood. All receptors come from a man younger than 35 in good health.

This chain links TRBV5-6 with TRBJ1-4; perhaps TRBD1 as D (5 bases). This CDR3 has 14 residues. Germline V gene lookup returns CDR1 SGHDT and CDR2 YYEEEE. Trimming pared 2 bases from V and 8 bases from J, leaving 13 bases between. DNA of the CDR3: TGTGCCAGCAGCTTAGGCCCAGGGAGAGAAAAACTGTTTTTT. Residues: CASSLGPGREKLFF.

CDR3: CASSARLSGVGDTQYF. In DNA form, the CDR3 reads TGTGCCAGCAGCGCCAGGCTTAGCGGGGTCGGAGATACGCAGTATTTT. V gene TRBV9 combines with J gene TRBJ2-3; 8 bases line up with TRBD2. The CDR3 is made up of 16 amino acids. After removal of 3 bases from V and 5 bases from J, the junction contained 11 bases not matched to a gene. Germline V CDR1 and CDR2: SGDLS, YYNGEE.

V is TRBV14 and J is TRBJ2-5, with unresolved D. Germline V gives CDR1 SGHDN, CDR2 FVKESK. The CDR3 runs to 15 residues. The V end was cut by 1 base, the J end by 5 bases, with 14 bases between. CDR3 amino acids: CASSQVGRPTETQYF. CDR3 bases: TGTGCCAGCAGCCAAGTTGGTCGGCCAACTGAGACCCAGTACTTC.

This chain links TRBV2 with TRBJ1-1; D is unclear. The CDR3 sequence is 15 residues long. Looked up from germline, CDR1 is SNHLY and CDR2 is FYNNEI. Trimming left V 6 bases short and J 0 bases short, with 14 bases between. The CDR3 DNA reads TGTGCCAGCAGCGCGGGTCCCCCCATGAACACTGAAGCTTTCTTT. This encodes CASSAGPPMNTEAFF.

This chain's CDR3 is CASSDDRGRAELFF. The CDR3 nucleotides read TGTGCCAGCAGCGACGACAGGGGGCGTGCGGAGCTGTTTTTT. The V call is TRBV11-2, the J call TRBJ2-2; 10 positions match TRBD1. Trimming cost V 5 bases and J 10 bases; bases outside gene matches: 7. This CDR3 has 14 residues. Germline CDR1 and CDR2: SGHAT and FQNNGV. Full variable domain (outside the CDR3, taken from reference TRBV11-2 and TRBJ2-2): EAGVAQSPRYKIIEKRQSVAFWCNPISGHATLYWYQQILGQGPKLLIQFQNNGVVDDSQLPKDRFSAERLKGVDSTLKIQPAKLEDSAVYLCASSDDRGRAELFFGEGSRLTVL.

The chain couples TRBV5-1 to TRBJ1-2; TRBD1 agrees at 9 bases. Unmatched junction bases numbered 13, after V lost 0 bases and J lost 1 base. The germline CDR1 and CDR2 sequences are SGHRS and YFSETQ. The CDR3 consists of 19 residues. The CDR3 region has the DNA TGCGCCAGCAGCTTGGTGATGGGACAGGGACCCGGATATAACTATGGCTACACCTTC. It is translated as CASSLVMGQGPGYNYGYTF.

This chain uses TRBV7-2 with TRBJ2-2; 7 positions match TRBD2. With 1 base clipped from V and 1 base from J, the junction kept 9 bases outside the gene matches. The CDR3 is 18 residues long. Germline V gene lookup returns CDR1 SGHTA and CDR2 FQGNSA. DNA for the CDR3: TGTGCCAGCAGCTTAGATTTCGTGGGCGGGGGGAACACCGGGGAGCTGTTTTTT. It is translated as CASSLDFVGGGNTGELFF.

The chain joins TRBV5-4 to TRBJ2-1; D is perhaps TRBD2 (6 bases). The V end lost 0 bases, the J end lost 4 bases, and 17 bases lay between the germline ends. This CDR3 has 17 residues. CDR1 and CDR2 (germline): SGHNT, YYREEE (reference sequence). CDR3 coding DNA: TGTGCCAGCAGCTTGGGGCCCCCTCGGGACTCATACAATGAGCAGTTCTTC. Translating it yields CASSLGPPRDSYNEQFF.

The chain couples TRBV5-5 to TRBJ1-5; 9 positions agree with TRBD1. Germline V gene sequence: CDR1 SGHKS, CDR2 YYEKEE (reference sequence). V was pared by 5 bases and J by 5 bases, with 5 bases of the junction left unmatched. This CDR3 has 14 residues. The CDR3: CASSQQGAYQPQHF. CDR3 in DNA: TGTGCCAGCAGTCAACAGGGGGCTTATCAGCCCCAGCATTTT.

The chain combines TRBV27 with TRBJ2-5; 7 nucleotides match TRBD2. Germline CDR1 is MNHEY and CDR2 is SMNVEV (reference sequence). The CDR3 is 15 amino acids. J lost 5 bases, V lost 5 bases, and 11 bases had no gene match. CDR3 residues: CASSGQAGSRETQYF. In nucleotides, the CDR3 is TGTGCCAGCAGTGGCCAAGCGGGGTCAAGGGAGACCCAGTACTTC.

This clone was detected once. This chain uses TRBV27 with TRBJ1-4, with D unclear. V lost 5 bases and J lost 6, with 13 bases in between. Germline V CDR1 and CDR2: MNHEY, SMNVEV (reference sequence). The CDR3 totals 14 residues. CDR3 region: CASSRGRMDEKLFF. DNA of the CDR3: TGTGCCAGCAGTCGAGGGAGGATGGATGAAAAACTGTTTTTT.

The J gene is TRBJ2-5, the V gene TRBV7-6, with a possible D match to TRBD2 (6 bases). This CDR3 spans 16 amino acids. Deletions cut 5 bases from V and 2 bases from J, with 18 bases between. Germline V gives CDR1 SGHVS, CDR2 FNYEAQ. The CDR3: CASSPPVVAVQETQYF. CDR3 DNA sequence: TGTGCCAGCAGCCCCCCCGTGGTAGCGGTACAAGAGACCCAGTACTTC.

The chain employs TRBV7-2 and TRBJ2-2; weak D call: TRBD1 (8 bases). The CDR3 is 17 residues long. Trimming stripped 3 bases from V and 0 bases from J, with 14 bases between. The germline gives CDR1 SGHTA, CDR2 FQGNSA. Here the CDR3 DNA reads TGTGCCAGCAGCTTCGGGGGGACAGGCTCGAACACCGGGGAGCTGTTTTTT. Its translation is CASSFGGTGSNTGELFF. The full variable domain, with the rest looked up from reference TRBV7-2 and TRBJ2-2, is GAGVSQSPSNKVTEKGKDVELRCDPISGHTALYWYRQSLGQGLEFLIYFQGNSAPDKSGLPSDRFSAERTGGSVSTLTIQRTQQEDSAVYLCASSFGGTGSNTGELFFGEGSRLTVL.

The rearrangement uses TRBV9 and TRBJ2-7, with 9 bases fitting TRBD1. Germline loops: CDR1 SGDLS, CDR2 YYNGEE. The CDR3 totals 14 residues. With 4 bases clipped from V and 4 bases from J, the junction kept 6 bases outside the gene matches. The CDR3 loop is CASSPWDRVYEQYF. The CDR3 DNA reads as TGTGCCAGCAGCCCATGGGACAGGGTATACGAGCAGTACTTC.

The genes are TRBV19 and TRBJ2-7; D possibly corresponds to TRBD1 (7 bases). Germline CDR1 reads LNHDA; CDR2 reads SQIVND (reference sequence). This CDR3 contains 15 residues. V gave up 1 base and J gave up 2 bases, with 12 bases separating them. The CDR3 is CASSIAQGRPYEQYF. The CDR3 DNA reads as TGTGCCAGTAGTATAGCACAGGGGAGGCCCTACGAGCAGTACTTC. The full variable domain, in which reference TRBV19 and TRBJ2-7 provide the parts outside the CDR3, is DGGITQSPKYLFRKEGQNVTLSCEQNLNHDAMYWYRQDPGQGLRLIYYSQIVNDFQKGDIAEGYSVSREKKESFPLTVTSAQKNPTAFYLCASSIAQGRPYEQYFGPGTRLTVT.

This clone was observed a single time. The chain combines TRBV7-2 with TRBJ2-1; no clear D. In germline, CDR1 is SGHTA, CDR2 FQGNSA. The CDR3 has 12 amino acids. V lost 6 bases and J 8 bases, leaving 11 bases between the germline ends. The CDR3, as DNA: TGTGCCAGCAGTCCCGGCAGGTATGAGCAGTTCTTC. Protein sequence: CASSPGRYEQFF.

The chain uses TRBV28 and TRBJ2-1; 8 bases align to TRBD1. CDR1 is MDHEN and CDR2 is SYDVKM in the germline V gene. V was clipped by 7 bases and J by 7 bases; unmatched bases: 6. CDR3 length: 13 amino acids. The CDR3 sequence is CASMTGTGNEQFF. As DNA, the CDR3 is TGTGCCAGCATGACCGGGACAGGTAATGAGCAGTTCTTC.

This chain joins TRBV15 and TRBJ2-1; 8 nucleotides match TRBD2. V trimming: 6 bases; J trimming: 8 bases; junction bases outside the gene matches: 9. Germline CDR1 is LNHNV and CDR2 is YYDKDF (reference sequence). The CDR3 is 14 residues long. The CDR3 DNA reads TGTGCCACCAGTCCAGCGGGGGCCCTGCATGAGCAGTTCTTC. Protein product: CATSPAGALHEQFF.

This clone was found once. The chain couples TRBV3-1 (or the pseudogene TRBV3-2) to TRBJ2-2, with D possibly being TRBD2 (6 bases). The CDR3 contains 17 residues. The germline V and J ends were trimmed by 0 bases and 3 bases, with 14 bases remaining between them. In germline, CDR1 is LGHDT, CDR2 YNNKEL (reference sequence). Here the CDR3 DNA reads TGTGCCAGCAGCCAAGATCATGGGGGGTTGGACACCGGGGAGCTGTTTTTT. This encodes CASSQDHGGLDTGELFF.

This chain links TRBV28 with TRBJ1-4; D remains ambiguous. This CDR3 region has 11 residues. The V and J ends lost 2 bases and 7 bases respectively, with 2 bases between them. The germline V gene has CDR1 MDHEN and CDR2 SYDVKM. CDR3 protein: CASSLGEKLFF. CDR3 DNA: TGTGCCAGCAGTTTAGGTGAAAAACTGTTTTTT.